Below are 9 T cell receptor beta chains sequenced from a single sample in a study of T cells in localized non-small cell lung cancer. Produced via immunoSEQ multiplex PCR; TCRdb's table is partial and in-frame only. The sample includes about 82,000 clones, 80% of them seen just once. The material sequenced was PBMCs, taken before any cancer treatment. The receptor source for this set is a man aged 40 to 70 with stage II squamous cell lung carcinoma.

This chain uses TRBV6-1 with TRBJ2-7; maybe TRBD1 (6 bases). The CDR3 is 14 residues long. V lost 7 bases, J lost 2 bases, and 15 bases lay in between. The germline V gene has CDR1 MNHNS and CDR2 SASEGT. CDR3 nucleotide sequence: TGTGCCAGCATGGGAGCAGGGGTAACCTACGAGCAGTACTTC. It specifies CASMGAGVTYEQYF.

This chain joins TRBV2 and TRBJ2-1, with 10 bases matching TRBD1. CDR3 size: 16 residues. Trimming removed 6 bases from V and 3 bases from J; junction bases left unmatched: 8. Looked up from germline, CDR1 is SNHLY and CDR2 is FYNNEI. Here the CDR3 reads CASRRSTGGLYNEQFF. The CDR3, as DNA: TGTGCCAGCAGGCGTTCGACAGGGGGCCTCTACAATGAGCAGTTCTTC. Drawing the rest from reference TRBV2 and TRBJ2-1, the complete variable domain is EPEVTQTPSHQVTQMGQEVILRCVPISNHLYFYWYRQILGQKVEFLVSFYNNEISEKSEIFDDQFSVERPDGSNFTLKIRSTKLEDSAMYFCASRRSTGGLYNEQFFGPGTRLTVL.

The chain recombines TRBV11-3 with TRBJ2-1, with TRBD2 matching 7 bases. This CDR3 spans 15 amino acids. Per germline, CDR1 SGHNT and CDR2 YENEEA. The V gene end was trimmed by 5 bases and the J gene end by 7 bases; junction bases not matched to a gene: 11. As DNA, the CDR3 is TGTGCCAGCAGCCGTAGGGGCCAGGGAGGGAATGAGCAGTTCTTC. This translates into CASSRRGQGGNEQFF.

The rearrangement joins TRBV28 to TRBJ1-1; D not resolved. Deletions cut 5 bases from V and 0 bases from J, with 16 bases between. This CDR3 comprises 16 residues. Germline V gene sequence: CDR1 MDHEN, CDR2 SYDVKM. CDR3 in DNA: TGTGCCAGCAGTCCTCCCCTTGGCCCCATGAACACTGAAGCTTTCTTT. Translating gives CASSPPLGPMNTEAFF.

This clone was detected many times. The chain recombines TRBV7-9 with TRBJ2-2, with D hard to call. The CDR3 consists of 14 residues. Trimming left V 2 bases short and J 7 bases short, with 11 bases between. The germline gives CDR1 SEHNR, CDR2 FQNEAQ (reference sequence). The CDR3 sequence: CASSLRGLDGELFF. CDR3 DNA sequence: TGTGCCAGCAGCTTACGAGGATTGGACGGGGAGCTGTTTTTT.

This chain's CDR3 is CAWGPGPGEQFF. CDR3 sequence (DNA): TGTGCCTGGGGGCCAGGGCCGGGTGAGCAGTTCTTC. The V call is TRBV30, the J call TRBJ2-1; D is perhaps TRBD1 (5 bases). Germline V gene lookup returns CDR1 GTSNPN and CDR2 SVGIG (reference sequence). CDR3 size: 12 residues. V was shortened by 5 bases and J by 9 bases, with 14 bases between the two germline ends.

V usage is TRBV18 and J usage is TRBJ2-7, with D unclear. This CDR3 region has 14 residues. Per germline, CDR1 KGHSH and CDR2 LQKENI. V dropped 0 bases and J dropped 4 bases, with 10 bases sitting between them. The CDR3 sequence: CASSPPGYRYEQYF. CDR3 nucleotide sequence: TGTGCCAGCTCACCACCGGGCTACCGATACGAGCAGTACTTC.

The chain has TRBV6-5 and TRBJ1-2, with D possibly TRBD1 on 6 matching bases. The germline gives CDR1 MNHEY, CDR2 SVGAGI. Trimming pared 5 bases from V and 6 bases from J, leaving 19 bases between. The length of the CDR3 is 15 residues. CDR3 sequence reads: CASSGLAGGVDGYTF. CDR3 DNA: TGTGCCAGCAGTGGACTGGCGGGGGGCGTCGATGGCTACACCTTC.

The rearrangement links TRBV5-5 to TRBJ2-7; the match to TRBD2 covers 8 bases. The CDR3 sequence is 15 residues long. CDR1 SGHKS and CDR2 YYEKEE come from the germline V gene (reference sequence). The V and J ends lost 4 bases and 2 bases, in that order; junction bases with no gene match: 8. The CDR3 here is CASSIGRGAAYEQYF. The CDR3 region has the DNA TGTGCCAGCAGCATTGGGCGGGGGGCCGCCTACGAGCAGTACTTC.